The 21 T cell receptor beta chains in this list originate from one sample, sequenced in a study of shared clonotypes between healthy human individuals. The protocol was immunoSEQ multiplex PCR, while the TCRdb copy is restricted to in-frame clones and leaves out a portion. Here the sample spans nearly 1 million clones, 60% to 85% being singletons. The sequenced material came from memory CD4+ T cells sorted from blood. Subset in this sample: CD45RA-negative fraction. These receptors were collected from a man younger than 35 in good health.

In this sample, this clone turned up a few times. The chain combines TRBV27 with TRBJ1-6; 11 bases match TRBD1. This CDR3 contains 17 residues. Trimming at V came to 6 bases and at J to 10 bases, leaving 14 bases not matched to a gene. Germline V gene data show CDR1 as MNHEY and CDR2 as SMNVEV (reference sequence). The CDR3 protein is CASSRDRGAGLVSPLHF. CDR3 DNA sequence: TGTGCCAGCAGCCGGGACAGGGGGGCGGGATTGGTCTCACCCCTCCACTTT.

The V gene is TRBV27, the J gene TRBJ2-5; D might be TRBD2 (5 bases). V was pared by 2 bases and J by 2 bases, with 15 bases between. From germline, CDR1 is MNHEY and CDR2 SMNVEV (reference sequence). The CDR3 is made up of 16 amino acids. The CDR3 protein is CASSLVFRGAQETQYF. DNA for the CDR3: TGTGCCAGCAGTTTAGTTTTCCGGGGAGCACAAGAGACCCAGTACTTC.

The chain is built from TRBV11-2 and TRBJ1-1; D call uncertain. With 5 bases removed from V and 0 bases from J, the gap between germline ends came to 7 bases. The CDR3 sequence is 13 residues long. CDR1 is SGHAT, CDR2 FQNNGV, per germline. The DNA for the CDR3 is TGTGCCAGCAGCACACAAATGAACACTGAAGCTTTCTTT. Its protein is CASSTQMNTEAFF.

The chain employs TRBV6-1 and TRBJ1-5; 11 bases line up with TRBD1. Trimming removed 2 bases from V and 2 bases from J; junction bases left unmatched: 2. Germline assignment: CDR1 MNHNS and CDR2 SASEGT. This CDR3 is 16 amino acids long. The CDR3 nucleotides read TGTGCCAGCAGTGAATGGGGACAGGGGGGCAATCAGCCCCAGCATTTT. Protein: CASSEWGQGGNQPQHF.

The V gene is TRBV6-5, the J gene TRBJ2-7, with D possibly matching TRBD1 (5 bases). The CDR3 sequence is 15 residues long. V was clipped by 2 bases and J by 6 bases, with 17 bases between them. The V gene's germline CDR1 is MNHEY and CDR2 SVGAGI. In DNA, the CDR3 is TGTGCCAGCAGTTACGGGGCACCGCTCTATTCCGAGCAGTACTTC. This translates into CASSYGAPLYSEQYF.

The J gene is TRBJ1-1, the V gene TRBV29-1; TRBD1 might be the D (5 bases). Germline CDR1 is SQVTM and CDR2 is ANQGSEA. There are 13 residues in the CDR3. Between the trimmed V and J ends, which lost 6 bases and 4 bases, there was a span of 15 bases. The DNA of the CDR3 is TGCAGCGTGAGGCGGGGGTTGGGCACTGAAGCTTTCTTT. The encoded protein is CSVRRGLGTEAFF.

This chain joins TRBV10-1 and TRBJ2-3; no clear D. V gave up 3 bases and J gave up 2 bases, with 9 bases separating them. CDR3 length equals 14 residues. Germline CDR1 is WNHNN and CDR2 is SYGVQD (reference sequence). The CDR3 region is CASSDVGTTDTQYF. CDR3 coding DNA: TGCGCCAGCAGTGATGTGGGTACCACAGATACGCAGTATTTT.

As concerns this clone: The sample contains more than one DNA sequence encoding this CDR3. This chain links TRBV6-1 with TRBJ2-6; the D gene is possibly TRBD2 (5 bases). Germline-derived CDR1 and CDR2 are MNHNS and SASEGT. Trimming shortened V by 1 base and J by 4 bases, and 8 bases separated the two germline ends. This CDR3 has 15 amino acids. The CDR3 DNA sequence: TGTGCCAGCAGTGAAGGAGGGTTCGGGGCCAACGTCCTGACTTTC. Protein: CASSEGGFGANVLTF.

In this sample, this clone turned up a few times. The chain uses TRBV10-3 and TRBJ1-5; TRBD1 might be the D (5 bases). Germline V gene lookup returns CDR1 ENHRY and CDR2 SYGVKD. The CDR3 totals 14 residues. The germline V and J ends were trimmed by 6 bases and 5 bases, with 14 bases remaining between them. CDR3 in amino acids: CAISGRGPDQPQHF. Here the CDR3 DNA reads TGTGCCATCAGCGGACGGGGACCCGATCAGCCCCAGCATTTT.

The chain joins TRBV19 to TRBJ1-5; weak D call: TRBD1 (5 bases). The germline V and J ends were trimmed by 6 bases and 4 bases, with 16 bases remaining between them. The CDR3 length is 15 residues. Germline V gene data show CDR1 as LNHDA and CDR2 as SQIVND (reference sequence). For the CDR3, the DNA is TGTGCCAGTAGCCTAAGGGGACTTCAGAATCAGCCCCAGCATTTT. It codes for CASSLRGLQNQPQHF.

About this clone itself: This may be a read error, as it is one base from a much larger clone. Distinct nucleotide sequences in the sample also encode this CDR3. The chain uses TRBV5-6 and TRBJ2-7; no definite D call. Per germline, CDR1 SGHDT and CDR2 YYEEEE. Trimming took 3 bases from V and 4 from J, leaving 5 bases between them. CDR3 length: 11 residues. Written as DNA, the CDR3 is TGTGCCAGCAGCTCTAAATACGAGCAGTACTTC. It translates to CASSSKYEQYF.

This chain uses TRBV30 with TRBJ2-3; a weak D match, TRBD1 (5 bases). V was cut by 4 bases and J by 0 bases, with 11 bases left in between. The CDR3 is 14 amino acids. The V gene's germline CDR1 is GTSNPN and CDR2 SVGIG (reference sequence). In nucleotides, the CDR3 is TGTGCCTGGATGCAGGGAACTAGCACAGATACGCAGTATTTT. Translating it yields CAWMQGTSTDTQYF. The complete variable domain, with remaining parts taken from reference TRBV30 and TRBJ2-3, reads SQTIHQWPATLVQPVGSPLSLECTVEGTSNPNLYWYRQAAGRGLQLLFYSVGIGQISSEVPQNLSASRPQDRQFILSSKKLLLSDSGFYLCAWMQGTSTDTQYFGPGTRLTVL.

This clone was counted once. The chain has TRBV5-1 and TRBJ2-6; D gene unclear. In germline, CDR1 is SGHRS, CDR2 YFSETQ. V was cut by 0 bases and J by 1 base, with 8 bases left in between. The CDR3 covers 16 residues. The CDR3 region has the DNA TGCGCCAGCAGCTTGGTGGGGTCATCTGGGGCCAACGTCCTGACTTTC. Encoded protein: CASSLVGSSGANVLTF.

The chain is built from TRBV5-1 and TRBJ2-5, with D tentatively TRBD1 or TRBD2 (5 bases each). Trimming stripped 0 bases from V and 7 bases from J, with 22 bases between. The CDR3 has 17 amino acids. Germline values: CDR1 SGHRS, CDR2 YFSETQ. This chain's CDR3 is CASSLARGVGEQGTQYF. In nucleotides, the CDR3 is TGCGCCAGCAGCTTGGCTAGAGGTGTGGGGGAGCAGGGGACCCAGTACTTC.

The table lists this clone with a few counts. The CDR3 region is CASSPVHSPGLAARVGHEQYF. The CDR3 DNA sequence: TGTGCCAGCAGTCCAGTTCACTCACCGGGACTAGCGGCACGGGTCGGGCACGAGCAGTACTTC. V is TRBV28 and J is TRBJ2-7, with 11 bases matching TRBD2. CDR1 and CDR2 (germline): MDHEN, SYDVKM. This CDR3 is 21 amino acids long. J gave up 5 bases and V 5 bases, and 26 bases lay outside the gene matches.

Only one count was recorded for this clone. CDR3 region: CASSHYERFNYGYTF. The CDR3 nucleotides are TGTGCCAGTAGCCACTATGAAAGATTTAACTATGGCTACACCTTC. The chain uses TRBV19 and TRBJ1-2; no clear D. Germline CDR1 is LNHDA and CDR2 is SQIVND (reference sequence). This CDR3 region has 15 residues. Trimming left V 6 bases short and J 1 base short, with 15 bases between.

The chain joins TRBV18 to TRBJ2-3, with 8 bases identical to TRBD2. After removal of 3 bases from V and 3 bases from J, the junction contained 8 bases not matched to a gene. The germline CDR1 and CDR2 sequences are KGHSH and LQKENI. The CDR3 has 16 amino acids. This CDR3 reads CASSPRSGSGTDTQYF. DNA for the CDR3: TGTGCCAGCTCACCGCGAAGCGGGAGCGGGACAGATACGCAGTATTTT.

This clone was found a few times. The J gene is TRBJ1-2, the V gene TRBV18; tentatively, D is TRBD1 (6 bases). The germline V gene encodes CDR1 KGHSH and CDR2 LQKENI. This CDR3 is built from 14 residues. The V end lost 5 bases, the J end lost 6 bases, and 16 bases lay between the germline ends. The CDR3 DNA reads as TGTGCCAGCTCATCGCGAGAAGGGGGGGATGGCTACACCTTC. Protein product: CASSSREGGDGYTF.

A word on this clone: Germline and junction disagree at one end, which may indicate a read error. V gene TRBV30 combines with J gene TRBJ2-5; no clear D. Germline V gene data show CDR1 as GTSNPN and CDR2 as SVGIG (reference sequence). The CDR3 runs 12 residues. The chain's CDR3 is CAWRGVTAMRHF. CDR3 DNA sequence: TGTGCCTGGAGGGGTGTTACAGCGATGAGGCACTTC.

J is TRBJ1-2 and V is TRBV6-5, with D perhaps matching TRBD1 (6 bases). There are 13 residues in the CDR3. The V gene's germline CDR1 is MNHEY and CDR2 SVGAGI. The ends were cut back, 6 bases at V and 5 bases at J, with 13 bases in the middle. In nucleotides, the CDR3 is TGTGCCAGCAGCCTCAGACAGGCTTATGGCTACACCTTC. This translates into CASSLRQAYGYTF.

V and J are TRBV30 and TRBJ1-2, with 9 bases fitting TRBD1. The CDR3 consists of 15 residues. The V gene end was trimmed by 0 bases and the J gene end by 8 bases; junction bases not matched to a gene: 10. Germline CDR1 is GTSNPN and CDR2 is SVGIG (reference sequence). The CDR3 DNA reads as TGTGCCTGGAGTGTAACGGAAACAGGGGGCCGCGGCTACACCTTC. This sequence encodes CAWSVTETGGRGYTF. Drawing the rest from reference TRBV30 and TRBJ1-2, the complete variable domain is SQTIHQWPATLVQPVGSPLSLECTVEGTSNPNLYWYRQAAGRGLQLLFYSVGIGQISSEVPQNLSASRPQDRQFILSSKKLLLSDSGFYLCAWSVTETGGRGYTFGSGTRLTVV.